This TCR beta chain is drawn from a study of neurological immune-mediated disorders. Overall study findings and caveats: While HTLV-1-associated myelopathy showed the greatest TCR clonal expansion, multiple sclerosis showed the least, falling below healthy controls. None of the CDR3 amino acid sequences in expanded clones turned up in more than one subject, which points to private repertoires in all groups.

This clonotype was detected many times. Its antigen is not identified. Libraries used 2 million unsorted PBMCs kept frozen in RNAlater. There are 16 residues in the CDR3. Germline values: CDR1 DFQATT, CDR2 SNEGSKA (reference sequence). The V end was cut by 5 bases, the J end by 0 bases, with 16 bases between. The authors produced cDNA by 5'RACE using 10-nucleotide random UMIs. In TCRdb, the 5' RACE reads were re-called with MiXCR into one record per CDR3 protein. The table includes about 84,000 distinct CDR3 sequences, around 10% detected once. The V and J genes are TRBV20-1 and TRBJ1-4; D gene unclear. This clonotype was obtained from a man between 40 and 49 years old in good health. The sequencing sample was made of PBMCs. The CDR3 bases are TGCAGTGCTGCCGTTTGGACGGATGCAACTAATGAAAAACTGTTTTTT. It is translated as CSAAVWTDATNEKLFF.